This T cell receptor (beta chain) is from a study of blood T cell repertoires in COVID-19. Study-level information: The study drew acute and convalescent COVID-19 samples from the United States, Italy and Spain. PBMCs, B-cell-depleted T cells, or T cells were the source of the cDNA or gDNA that made up the material.

The V segment lost 5 bases and the J segment 5 bases; nucleotides outside the gene matches: 7. The CDR3 consists of 15 residues. The germline V gene has CDR1 MNHEY and CDR2 SMNVEV (reference sequence). Source study methods: For nucleated cells, counts were estimated from reference gene primer amplification. Profiled with immunoSEQ multiplex PCR; TCRdb holds only in-frame clones, not every one. V and J calls and clone size come straight from that table; D and trimming were deduced from the DNA. The data contain some 61,000 clones, roughly 89% of them singletons. Sequencing used peripheral blood. The sequence came from a man aged 30-40 years with acute or convalescent COVID-19. V gene TRBV27 combines with J gene TRBJ2-5; 11 nucleotides align to TRBD2. CDR3 region: CASSLTSGMSETQYF. CDR3 nucleotides: TGTGCCAGCAGTCTGACTAGCGGGATGAGTGAGACCCAGTACTTC.